These 2 T cell receptor beta chains share one sample of origin, sequenced in a study of CXCR3-negative and CXCR3-positive naive CD8 T cells. Study-level findings and limits: Comparison of naive cells showed more hydrophobic TRB CDR3s in CXCR3-positive than in CXCR3-negative naive cells.

Researchers prepared the TRB cDNA libraries using 5' RACE with UMI labels. TCRdb reanalyzed the 5' RACE reads and collapses them to one entry per CDR3 protein, without DNA. The table gives under 90,000 distinct CDR3 sequences; the top ten clones make up approximately 0.58% of it. These receptors lack a known antigen. The sequencing input was naive CXCR3+ CD8+ T cells from blood. The subset here: CD45RO-CCR7+CD27+CD95- naive CD8+ T cells expressing CXCR3 (TNR3+). The receptors here all came from a human donor in good health. Some clones in this sample may be carry-over from other donors' samples.

J is TRBJ2-7 and V is TRBV4-1. Germline values: CDR1 MGHRA, CDR2 YSYEKL. The CDR3 loop spans 13 amino acids. CDR3 loop: CASSQGAFYEQYF.

The chain joins TRBV29-1 to TRBJ2-1; TCRdb gives TRBD1 as the D gene, but with no DNA this cannot be confirmed. The CDR3 is 14 amino acids. The germline V gene encodes CDR1 SQVTM and CDR2 ANQGSEA. The CDR3 spells CSVKSPRSLNEQFF.